This T cell receptor (beta chain) was found in a study of blood T cell repertoires in COVID-19. Looking at the study overall: The cDNA or gDNA used as material had been derived from T cells, B-cell-depleted T cells, or PBMCs.

There are 11 residues in the CDR3. Germline V gene sequence: CDR1 SGHTA, CDR2 FQGNSA. V dropped 4 bases and J dropped 8 bases, with 8 bases sitting between them. Per the study methods: Cell counts per sample came from amplifying reference gene primers. Assay used: immunoSEQ multiplex PCR; TCRdb lists only in-frame clones, some missing. The V and J calls and clone size were taken over from that table, and D and trimming were inferred from the DNA. The profile shows more than 250,000 clones, about 87% of them singletons. The Seattle patients, enrolled during active infection, were followed longitudinally.

This clonotype was sampled from a woman aged 25-40 years with COVID-19, enrolled during active disease. Sample: peripheral blood. The chain couples TRBV7-2 to TRBJ1-1, with D possibly matching TRBD1 (5 bases). CDR3 in amino acids: CASSYGGEAFF. CDR3 nucleotide sequence: TGTGCCAGCAGCTACGGGGGGGAAGCTTTCTTT.